Detailed here is one T cell receptor (beta chain). Its recognized antigen is unknown. The record has no base qualities; no much larger clone is one base away. This record belongs to a study of T cells in localized non-small cell lung cancer (dated by TCRdb to 2020 to 2021). As for the study more broadly: T cell repertoires of fewer than 250 early-stage NSCLC patients were analyzed, with tumors being compared against uninvolved tumor-adjacent lungs. The cohort consisted of roughly 240 treatment-naive NSCLC patients whose localized lung tumors had been resected. Of the NSCLC patients, 129 were male and about 97 were female, and the mean age was about 69 years. Overall results and qualifications from the work: Because the study design was exploratory, TCR variables were selected using unadjusted p-values without false-discovery rate correction. Longer overall survival was associated with higher T cell density in blood, whereas shorter survival was associated with higher clonality in adjacent lung. Of the top 100 tumor clones, a median of around 57 were detected in paired uninvolved adjacent lung; over 25 were also among that lung's top 100. Uninvolved tumor-adjacent lung showed the highest T cell clonality, higher than tumor, which suggests more focused antigenic responses in the adjacent lung. Multi-region tumor sequencing was not performed, so intratumor heterogeneity could not be excluded.

The immunoSEQ Assay was used to sequence TCR beta CDR3 regions from DNA. The authors' analysis ran thus. T cell density was computed as TCR beta template counts normalized to usable DNA estimated by amplifying housekeeping genes. Richness was estimated using the preseqR package, with extrapolation to 400,000 templates for PBMC samples and to 120,000 templates for tissue samples. Clonality was calculated as one minus Pielou's evenness. Tissue-enriched TCRs were identified by differential abundance testing using productive amino-acid clonotypes, minimum total count 5 and alpha 0.1. Repertoire overlap between compartments was quantified with the Jaccard Index and Morisita Overlap Index. TCR beta CDR3s were clustered by GLIPH together with public tetramer-defined viral CDR3s, and at least three viral sequences plus V-gene enrichment were required for viral motifs. TCRdb stores this immuneACCESS table with in-frame sequences only. Part of the clones is absent; in the studies checked, under half of the shortfall reflects unresolved V genes, and no reason is known for the rest. From that table come the V and J calls and clone size; the DNA was used to work out D and trimming. The sample records about 1,800 clones, around 34% of which are singletons. The ten largest clonotypes hold around 12% of the sample.

At diagnosis, peripheral blood, uninvolved tumor-adjacent lung and tumor were collected and were preserved as a mix of fresh-frozen and FFPE material. The cysteine opens and the phenylalanine closes a CDR3 of 17 amino acids. Kept here is only the CDR3 DNA, which spans 51 bases and is read in frame from base 1. The V end loses 3 bases and the J end loses 0 bases, and a stretch of 15 bases separates them. CDR1 and CDR2 were assigned from the germline V gene as SGHNT and YENEEA. The chain was built from TRBV11-3 and TRBJ1-3, with the identity of the D gene unclear. The sequencing used lung tumor tissue, collected before any cancer treatment. The sequence came from a male donor older than 55 with stage II lung adenocarcinoma. The CDR3 corresponds to CASSLAEGRYSGNTIYF. The DNA sequence follows: TGTGCCAGCAGCTTGGCGGAGGGAAGGTACTCTGGAAACACCATATATTTT.